The 18 T cell receptor beta chains listed next were all sequenced from one sample in a study of shared clonotypes between healthy human individuals. Libraries were prepared by immunoSEQ multiplex PCR; TCRdb keeps only in-frame clonotypes and omits some of them. Of about 2 million clones detected, about 95% appear once; the ten largest clones hold 0.9% to 1.5%. Naive CD8 cells comprised CD45RO-negative, CCR7-positively selected cells, excluding terminally differentiated effector memory CD45RA+ cells. The specimen was naive CD8+ T cells sorted from blood. Source of these receptors: a man in his late teens or twenties in good health.

The chain links TRBV11-2 to TRBJ2-7; 7 nucleotides line up with TRBD1. Germline V gene data show CDR1 as SGHAT and CDR2 as FQNNGV. The CDR3 has 14 residues. V trimming: 5 bases; J trimming: 2 bases; junction bases outside the gene matches: 6. The CDR3 protein is CASSPGTVPYEQYF. The DNA for the CDR3 is TGTGCCAGCAGCCCAGGGACAGTTCCCTACGAGCAGTACTTC.

This clone was seen once. The CDR3 is CASSEGPRPNTGELFF. The CDR3 DNA is TGTGCCAGCAGTGAAGGGCCCCGACCAAACACCGGGGAGCTGTTTTTT. The chain joins TRBV6-1 to TRBJ2-2; D gene unclear. V lost 1 base and J 2 bases, leaving 11 bases between the germline ends. The CDR3 has 16 amino acids. Germline CDR1 reads MNHNS; CDR2 reads SASEGT.

This sequence joins TRBV11-2 and TRBJ2-7, with 9 bases aligning to TRBD1. V lost 4 bases and J lost 6; bases outside the gene matches: 1. Germline V CDR1 and CDR2: SGHAT, FQNNGV. The CDR3 sequence is 12 residues long. The CDR3 nucleotides read TGTGCCAGCAGCTGGACAGGGGCCGAGCAGTACTTC. It is translated as CASSWTGAEQYF.

In this sample, this clone turned up once. The chain has TRBV29-1 and TRBJ1-4; 12 bases align to TRBD1. After removal of 6 bases from V and 7 bases from J, the junction contained 9 bases not matched to a gene. Germline V lookup: CDR1 SQVTM, CDR2 ANQGSEA. This CDR3 comprises 15 residues. This chain's CDR3 is CSVRDRGRLGEKLFF. The CDR3 nucleotides are TGCAGCGTCCGGGACAGGGGGCGTCTAGGTGAAAAACTGTTTTTT.

Of note for this clone: The identical CDR3 is also encoded by other nucleotide sequences in the sample. This rearrangement joins TRBV4-1 to TRBJ2-7, with a weak D call TRBD2 (5 bases). The V gene lost 4 bases and the J gene lost 1 base, with 8 bases spanning the gap. The CDR3 length is 13 residues. The V gene's germline CDR1 is MGHRA and CDR2 YSYEKL. CDR3 nucleotide sequence: TGCGCCAGCAGCCCCGGGGTATCCTACGAGCAGTACTTC. Its protein product is CASSPGVSYEQYF.

The V and J genes are TRBV27 and TRBJ2-7, with TRBD1 identical over 7 bases. The ends lost 6 bases at V and 2 bases at J; junction bases unmatched: 13. The CDR3 loop spans 16 amino acids. Germline loops: CDR1 MNHEY, CDR2 SMNVEV (reference sequence). The DNA for the CDR3 is TGTGCCAGCAGCAAAATTGGACGGACAGGTGCCTACGAGCAGTACTTC. Its protein product is CASSKIGRTGAYEQYF.

This clone was found once. CDR3 in DNA: TGTGCCAGCAGTATTGTACAGGGGGCGGGGGAGCAGTACTTC. Protein product: CASSIVQGAGEQYF. The chain joins TRBV25-1 to TRBJ2-7; 9 nucleotides align to TRBD1. The CDR3 is 14 amino acids. V shed 5 bases, J shed 7 bases, and the junction held 9 bases outside the gene matches. CDR1 and CDR2 (germline): MGHDK, SYGVNS.

This chain connects TRBV30 to TRBJ1-2, with D uncertain. V was clipped by 4 bases and J by 2 bases, with 11 bases between them. The CDR3 is made up of 13 amino acids. CDR1 and CDR2 (germline): GTSNPN, SVGIG (reference sequence). CDR3 DNA: TGTGCCTGGACAAATGAAGCGAACTATGGCTACACCTTC. It specifies CAWTNEANYGYTF.

The chain links TRBV9 to TRBJ2-7, with 8 positions matching TRBD2. With V trimmed by 7 bases and J by 1 base, 4 bases remained unmatched. The germline V gene has CDR1 SGDLS and CDR2 YYNGEE. The CDR3 runs to 13 residues. In DNA form, the CDR3 reads TGTGCCAGCCAAGCGGGGGAGTCCTACGAGCAGTACTTC. Translated: CASQAGESYEQYF.

The chain recombines TRBV5-4 with TRBJ1-2; tentative D call: TRBD1 (6 bases). Germline CDR1 and CDR2: SGHNT and YYREEE (reference sequence). V dropped 1 base and J dropped 8 bases, with 18 bases sitting between them. The CDR3 totals 15 residues. The CDR3 reads CASSLYEQGPWGYTF. The CDR3 region has the DNA TGTGCCAGCAGCTTGTACGAACAGGGCCCGTGGGGCTACACCTTC.

The chain combines TRBV2 with TRBJ1-2; 7 positions match TRBD1. The CDR3 loop spans 14 amino acids. Germline loops: CDR1 SNHLY, CDR2 FYNNEI. Trimming removed 6 bases from V and 8 bases from J; junction bases left unmatched: 12. The CDR3 DNA is TGTGCCAGCAGGGCAGCCGGACAGGAGCTAGGCTACACCTTC. It specifies CASRAAGQELGYTF.

The CDR3 loop is CASSTSWVPTEAFF. The CDR3 DNA follows: TGTGCCAGCAGTACCTCTTGGGTACCCACTGAAGCTTTCTTT. The rearrangement uses TRBV27 and TRBJ1-1; no reliable D call. Trimming removed 5 bases from V and 4 bases from J, with 14 bases in between. This CDR3 region has 14 residues. The germline gives CDR1 MNHEY, CDR2 SMNVEV (reference sequence).

This chain links TRBV30 with TRBJ2-7; 12 bases fit TRBD1. Losses at the gene ends were 5 bases for V and 5 bases for J; bases not matched to a gene: 4. From germline, CDR1 is GTSNPN and CDR2 SVGIG (reference sequence). This CDR3 spans 13 amino acids. Written as DNA, the CDR3 is TGTGCCTGGGCCGGGACAGGGGGCCACGAGCAGTACTTC. Protein sequence: CAWAGTGGHEQYF.

About this clone: The germline gene is not matched at one end of the junction; a read error may be the cause. The chain couples TRBV7-7 to TRBJ2-5; TRBD1 might be the D (6 bases). CDR1 and CDR2 from the germline V gene are SSHAT and FNYEAQ (reference sequence). The CDR3 extends over 16 amino acids. The CDR3 sequence: CASSLGGSGRGETQYF. The CDR3, as DNA: TGTGCTAGCAGCTTAGGGGGATCAGGGCGCGGGGAGACCCAGTACTTC. The full variable domain, completed using reference TRBV7-7 and TRBJ2-5, is GAGVSQSPRYKVTKRGQDVTLRCDPISSHATLYWYQQALGQGPEFLTYFNYEAQPDKSGLPSDRFSAERPEGSISTLTIQRTEQRDSAMYRCASSLGGSGRGETQYFGPGTRLLVL.

In its sample, this clone was seen once. The chain employs TRBV7-9 and TRBJ1-2, with 9 bases that match TRBD1. The ends lost 1 base at V and 7 bases at J; junction bases unmatched: 1. This CDR3 has 13 amino acids. The germline CDR1 and CDR2 sequences are SEHNR and FQNEAQ (reference sequence). In DNA form, the CDR3 reads TGTGCCAGCAGCTTAGGGGACAGGGCTGGCTACACCTTC. Translation gives CASSLGDRAGYTF.

The chain combines TRBV6-5 with TRBJ2-5, with D possibly matching TRBD1 (6 bases). The CDR3 is 15 residues long. Germline V gene lookup returns CDR1 MNHEY and CDR2 SVGAGI. The V and J ends lost 0 bases and 7 bases respectively, with 15 bases between them. The CDR3 reads CASSYSLDREGTQYF. CDR3 DNA sequence: TGTGCCAGCAGTTACTCGCTGGACAGAGAGGGGACCCAGTACTTC.

The chain has TRBV2 and TRBJ1-1; possibly TRBD1 for D (5 bases). The CDR3 contains 13 residues. Trimming removed 2 bases at V and 4 bases at J, with 8 bases between. Germline V gives CDR1 SNHLY, CDR2 FYNNEI. The CDR3 protein is CASSEQQGTEAFF. CDR3 nucleotide sequence: TGTGCCAGCAGTGAACAGCAGGGCACTGAAGCTTTCTTT.

The CDR3 coding sequence is TGCGCCAGCAGCCAAGATTTAACAGGGGGCCTTAATGGCTACACCTTC. Encoded protein: CASSQDLTGGLNGYTF. The rearrangement joins TRBV4-1 to TRBJ1-2, with TRBD1 matching 9 bases. This CDR3 is built from 16 residues. Trimming cost V 0 bases and J 6 bases; bases outside gene matches: 8. Germline V CDR1 and CDR2: MGHRA, YSYEKL.